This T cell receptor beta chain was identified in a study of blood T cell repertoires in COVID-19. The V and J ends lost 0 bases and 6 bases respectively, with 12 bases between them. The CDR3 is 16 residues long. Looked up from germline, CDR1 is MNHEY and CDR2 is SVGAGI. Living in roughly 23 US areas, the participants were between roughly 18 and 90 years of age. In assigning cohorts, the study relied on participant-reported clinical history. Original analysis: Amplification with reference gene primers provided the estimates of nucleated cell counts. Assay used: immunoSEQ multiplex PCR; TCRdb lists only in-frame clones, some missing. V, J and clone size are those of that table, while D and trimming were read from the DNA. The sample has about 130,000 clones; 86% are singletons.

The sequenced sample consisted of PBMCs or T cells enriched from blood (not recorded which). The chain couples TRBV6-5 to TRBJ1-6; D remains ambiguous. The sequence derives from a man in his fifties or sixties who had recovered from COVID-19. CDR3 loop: CASSYSHLGSNSPLHF. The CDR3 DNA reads TGTGCCAGCAGTTACTCACATCTCGGGAGTAATTCACCCCTCCACTTT.